The 24 T cell receptor beta chains in this list originate from one sample, sequenced in a study of cytomegalovirus exposure and HLA in healthy donors. PCR involved 60 Vbeta and 13 Jbeta primers. Repertoires were generated with immunoSEQ multiplex PCR, while TCRdb's copy carries only in-frame clones and drops some. This repertoire includes around 78,000 clones. The material sequenced was PBMCs. The receptors were sampled from a man between 18 and 35 years old in good health and CMV-seropositive.

The chain carries TRBV6-6 and TRBJ1-4; 9 positions agree with TRBD1. V lost 4 bases to trimming and J lost 7 bases; unmatched junction nucleotides: 10. Germline V gene lookup returns CDR1 MNHNY and CDR2 SVGAGI (reference sequence). CDR3 length equals 16 residues. The CDR3, as DNA: TGTGCCAGCAGTTGGACATTGACAGGGGGGGGTGAAAAACTGTTTTTT. Translated, it gives CASSWTLTGGGEKLFF.

The V gene is TRBV27, the J gene TRBJ1-1, with D unresolved. There are 14 residues in the CDR3. From germline, CDR1 is MNHEY and CDR2 SMNVEV (reference sequence). Trimming removed 5 bases from V and 6 bases from J, with 16 bases in between. CDR3 sequence reads: CASSLGRVAAEAFF. The DNA for the CDR3 is TGTGCCAGCAGTCTCGGGCGGGTAGCGGCTGAAGCTTTCTTT.

The genes are TRBV5-8 and TRBJ1-1; a weak D match, TRBD1 (6 bases). The germline gives CDR1 SGHTS, CDR2 YDEGEE. The V gene lost 0 bases and the J gene lost 7 bases, with 19 bases spanning the gap. This CDR3 spans 16 amino acids. CDR3 sequence (DNA): TGTGCCAGCAGCTTGGAACCAGGGGCCTCAATAAATGAAGCTTTCTTT. This gives the protein CASSLEPGASINEAFF.

The rearrangement links TRBV28 to TRBJ1-6, with D unresolved. The CDR3 is 16 amino acids. Per the germline V gene, CDR1 is MDHEN and CDR2 is SYDVKM. V was cut by 1 base and J by 5 bases, with 12 bases left in between. The CDR3 DNA reads as TGTGCCAGCAGTTTATTCCGGGGAGTCAATAATTCACCCCTCCACTTT. Translating gives CASSLFRGVNNSPLHF.

V usage is TRBV9 and J usage is TRBJ2-3; D may be TRBD2 (5 bases). Germline-derived CDR1 and CDR2 are SGDLS and YYNGEE. Trimming cost V 0 bases and J 3 bases, with 14 bases left between them. This CDR3 region has 16 residues. The CDR3 bases are TGTGCCAGCAGCGTAGATGGGCGGGTCGGGACAGATACGCAGTATTTT. Protein product: CASSVDGRVGTDTQYF.

The chain recombines TRBV19 with TRBJ1-5, with TRBD1 as a possible D gene (5 bases). V was clipped by 5 bases and J by 5 bases, with 19 bases between them. CDR3 length: 16 residues. Germline loops: CDR1 LNHDA, CDR2 SQIVND (reference sequence). The CDR3 DNA sequence: TGTGCCAGTAGTCTTGTCGGCGGCAGGGTCTATCAGCCCCAGCATTTT. Its translation: CASSLVGGRVYQPQHF.

The J gene is TRBJ2-6, the V gene TRBV5-1; D is perhaps TRBD1 (5 bases). In germline, CDR1 is SGHRS, CDR2 YFSETQ. The V gene lost 4 bases and the J gene lost 0 bases, with 5 bases spanning the gap. The CDR3 sequence is 14 residues long. CDR3 nucleotide sequence: TGCGCCAGCAGCCAGGGCTCTGGGGCCAACGTCCTGACTTTC. Protein: CASSQGSGANVLTF. The entire variable domain, with the rest obtained from reference TRBV5-1 and TRBJ2-6, is as follows: KAGVTQTPRYLIKTRGQQVTLSCSPISGHRSVSWYQQTPGQGLQFLFEYFSETQRNKGNFPGRFSGRQFSNSRSEMNVSTLELGDSALYLCASSQGSGANVLTFGAGSRLTVL.

The gene calls are TRBV5-6 and TRBJ1-1; TRBD1 is a possible D gene (6 bases). The CDR3 is 15 amino acids. Germline-derived CDR1 and CDR2 are SGHDT and YYEEEE. The V gene lost 4 bases and the J gene lost 11 bases, with 24 bases spanning the gap. CDR3 coding DNA: TGTGCCAGCAGCCCCGAAGGGGACATTCCACAGGAGGCTTTCTTT. Translating gives CASSPEGDIPQEAFF.

This rearrangement joins TRBV29-1 to TRBJ1-1; D is possibly TRBD1 (5 bases). The CDR3 runs to 13 residues. Germline V gene sequence: CDR1 SQVTM, CDR2 ANQGSEA. Trimming removed 6 bases from V and 4 bases from J, with 15 bases in between. The DNA of the CDR3 is TGCAGCGTCGATGCGGGGGGACTCACTGAAGCTTTCTTT. As protein: CSVDAGGLTEAFF.

J is TRBJ1-2 and V is TRBV19; D is possibly TRBD1 (6 bases). Germline CDR1 reads LNHDA; CDR2 reads SQIVND (reference sequence). CDR3 length: 15 residues. Trimming left V 5 bases short and J 2 bases short, with 15 bases between. CDR3 amino acids: CASSPWTATNYGYTF. The CDR3 DNA is TGTGCCAGTAGTCCTTGGACAGCAACCAACTATGGCTACACCTTC.

The rearrangement uses TRBV9 and TRBJ1-2; D not resolved. This CDR3 contains 15 residues. The V and J ends lost 0 bases and 4 bases respectively, with 13 bases between them. CDR1 and CDR2 (germline): SGDLS, YYNGEE. The CDR3 protein is CASSVGLSGIYGYTF. CDR3 sequence (DNA): TGTGCCAGCAGCGTAGGCCTATCAGGTATCTATGGCTACACCTTC. The complete variable domain, with remaining parts taken from reference TRBV9 and TRBJ1-2, reads DSGVTQTPKHLITATGQRVTLRCSPRSGDLSVYWYQQSLDQGLQFLIQYYNGEERAKGNILERFSAQQFPDLHSELNLSSLELGDSALYFCASSVGLSGIYGYTFGSGTRLTVV.

This sequence joins TRBV6-5 and TRBJ1-2; 7 bases fit TRBD1. Trimming took 4 bases from V and 2 from J; bases not matched to a gene: 10. Germline V lookup: CDR1 MNHEY, CDR2 SVGAGI. CDR3 length: 16 amino acids. The CDR3 sequence: CASSSPIGTDNYGYTF. DNA for the CDR3: TGTGCCAGCAGTTCTCCGATAGGGACAGACAACTATGGCTACACCTTC.

This chain joins TRBV28 and TRBJ1-1, with a tentative D call TRBD1 (5 bases). The CDR3 consists of 14 residues. Germline CDR1 MDHEN, CDR2 SYDVKM. V lost 8 bases, J lost 7 bases, and 20 bases lay in between. The CDR3 here is CASLPLGETVEAFF. Written as DNA, the CDR3 is TGTGCCAGCCTCCCTCTAGGGGAAACAGTTGAAGCTTTCTTT. Complete variable domain (other parts from reference TRBV28 and TRBJ1-1): DVKVTQSSRYLVKRTGEKVFLECVQDMDHENMFWYRQDPGLGLRLIYFSYDVKMKEKGDIPEGYSVSREKKERFSLILESASTNQTSMYLCASLPLGETVEAFFGQGTRLTVV.

The chain recombines TRBV6-1 with TRBJ2-2; a possible D gene is TRBD2 (5 bases). The V gene lost 6 bases and the J gene lost 1 base, with 9 bases spanning the gap. Germline V gene lookup returns CDR1 MNHNS and CDR2 SASEGT. This CDR3 is 14 amino acids long. Here the CDR3 reads CASRMDWNTGELFF. CDR3 sequence (DNA): TGTGCCAGCAGGATGGACTGGAACACCGGGGAGCTGTTTTTT.

The chain employs TRBV29-1 and TRBJ1-2, with no clear D. CDR1 and CDR2 (germline): SQVTM, ANQGSEA. Between the trimmed V and J ends, which lost 5 bases and 8 bases, there was a span of 15 bases. CDR3 length: 12 amino acids. CDR3 protein: CSVPILSSGYTF. CDR3 DNA sequence: TGCAGCGTTCCCATCTTATCGAGCGGCTACACCTTC.

This CDR3 reads CASSLGQNTGELFF. The DNA of the CDR3 is TGTGCCAGCAGCTTAGGGCAGAACACCGGGGAGCTGTTTTTT. This sequence joins TRBV7-7 and TRBJ2-2; unclear D gene. In germline, CDR1 is SSHAT, CDR2 FNYEAQ (reference sequence). The V end lost 1 base, the J end lost 1 base, and 4 bases lay between the germline ends. The CDR3 has 14 amino acids.

V usage is TRBV11-2 and J usage is TRBJ1-2; D call uncertain. The CDR3 spans 16 residues. V was shortened by 1 base and J by 4 bases, with 16 bases between the two germline ends. Germline V gives CDR1 SGHAT, CDR2 FQNNGV. The CDR3 loop reads CASSLAISKLSYGYTF. In DNA form, the CDR3 reads TGTGCCAGCAGCTTAGCTATTTCAAAACTAAGCTATGGCTACACCTTC.

The genes are TRBV4-3 and TRBJ2-1, with D possibly TRBD2 on 6 matching bases. The V and J ends lost 2 bases and 1 base respectively, with 9 bases between them. CDR1 is LGHNA, CDR2 YSLEER, per germline. The CDR3 covers 15 residues. The CDR3 here is CASSQLRESYNEQFF. Written as DNA, the CDR3 is TGCGCCAGCAGCCAATTGCGGGAATCCTACAATGAGCAGTTCTTC.

The chain has TRBV5-1 and TRBJ1-5, with 11 bases aligning to TRBD1. CDR3 length equals 16 residues. V trimming: 4 bases; J trimming: 1 base; junction bases outside the gene matches: 4. From germline, CDR1 is SGHRS and CDR2 YFSETQ. The DNA of the CDR3 is TGCGCCAGCAGCGTGGGGACAGGGGGAAGCAATCAGCCCCAGCATTTT. It specifies CASSVGTGGSNQPQHF.

The CDR3 DNA follows: TGTGCCACCAGCAGAGCGGGGACAGGGGGAAATCAGCCCCAGCATTTT. The encoded protein is CATSRAGTGGNQPQHF. The chain uses TRBV15 and TRBJ1-5, with TRBD1 matching 11 bases. Germline V gene sequence: CDR1 LNHNV, CDR2 YYDKDF (reference sequence). Trimming at V came to 1 base and at J to 4 bases, leaving 3 bases not matched to a gene. The CDR3 has 16 residues.

V is TRBV5-5 and J is TRBJ1-2, with 11 bases identical to TRBD1. The germline V gene has CDR1 SGHKS and CDR2 YYEKEE (reference sequence). V was clipped by 4 bases and J by 3 bases; unmatched bases: 5. CDR3 length equals 15 residues. CDR3 in amino acids: CASSQGQGAYYGYTF. CDR3 sequence (DNA): TGTGCCAGCAGCCAAGGACAGGGGGCCTACTATGGCTACACCTTC. The variable domain in full, completed from reference TRBV5-5 and TRBJ1-2, reads DAGVTQSPTHLIKTRGQQVTLRCSPISGHKSVSWYQQVLGQGPQFIFQYYEKEERGRGNFPDRFSARQFPNYSSELNVNALLLGDSALYLCASSQGQGAYYGYTFGSGTRLTVV.

DNA for the CDR3: TGTGCCAGCAGTGAAGGGAGGACTAGCGGGAACACCGGGGAGCTGTTTTTT. This gives the protein CASSEGRTSGNTGELFF. The chain carries TRBV6-1 and TRBJ2-2; TRBD2 agrees at 10 bases. CDR1 is MNHNS, CDR2 SASEGT, per germline. V was pared by 1 base and J by 1 base, with 3 bases of the junction left unmatched. This CDR3 region has 17 residues.

CDR3 sequence (DNA): TGTGCCACCAGCAGGACGGGGGGGAACACTGAAGCTTTCTTT. Protein product: CATSRTGGNTEAFF. V is TRBV15 and J is TRBJ1-1; TRBD1 is a possible D gene (5 bases). Trimming left V 3 bases short and J 1 base short, with 9 bases between. The CDR3 spans 14 residues. Germline lookup yields CDR1 LNHNV and CDR2 YYDKDF (reference sequence).

As DNA, the CDR3 is TGCGCCAGCAGCTCGGGACTAGCGGGAGAAGAGCAGTTCTTC. It yields the protein CASSSGLAGEEQFF. This chain links TRBV5-1 with TRBJ2-1; 14 nucleotides agree with TRBD2. Germline lookup yields CDR1 SGHRS and CDR2 YFSETQ. CDR3 length: 14 amino acids. V dropped 3 bases and J dropped 10; count of bases not matched to a gene: 3.